This TCR beta chain was found in a study of blood T cell repertoires in COVID-19. Study in general: Acute and convalescent COVID-19 specimens originated in the United States, Italy and Spain. PBMCs, B-cell-depleted T cells, or T cells provided the cDNA or gDNA that made up the material.

Original analysis: Reference gene primer amplification gave nucleated cell count estimates. Measured with immunoSEQ multiplex PCR; TCRdb has only the in-frame clones, and not every one. D and trimming were read from the DNA, whereas the V and J calls and clone size are those reported in that table. The data show around 250,000 clones, roughly 89% seen once. Trimming left V 1 base short and J 9 bases short, with 10 bases between. The V gene's germline CDR1 is MNHNS and CDR2 SASEGT. This CDR3 region has 14 residues. The chain combines TRBV6-1 with TRBJ1-6; no definite D call. The source of this sequence is a woman aged 25 to 39 with active or convalescent COVID-19. The material sequenced was peripheral blood. CDR3 nucleotide sequence: TGTGCCAGCAGTGAAGAACGGTCGATTTCACCCCTCCACTTT. Translated, it gives CASSEERSISPLHF.